What follows are 21 T cell receptor beta chains derived from one specimen sequenced in a study of blood T cell repertoires in COVID-19. Data came from immunoSEQ multiplex PCR; TCRdb stores just in-frame clones and leaves some out. The sample has roughly 340,000 clones, more than 70% seen once. Sequenced material: peripheral blood. All receptors derive from a woman aged 70-85 years with COVID-19, enrolled during active disease.

This clone has just a few counts. The chain has TRBV5-5 and TRBJ2-1, with D tentatively TRBD1 (5 bases). Germline-derived CDR1 and CDR2 are SGHKS and YYEKEE (reference sequence). The CDR3 consists of 11 residues. Trimming took 4 bases from V and 8 from J, leaving 7 bases between them. DNA of the CDR3: TGTGCCAGCAGCCCCAGGGATGAGCAGTTCTTC. Amino acids: CASSPRDEQFF.

The rearrangement uses TRBV4-1 and TRBJ1-3; 7 bases are a match to TRBD1. The V and J ends lost 2 bases and 4 bases, in that order; junction bases with no gene match: 23. The CDR3 covers 21 residues. In germline, CDR1 is MGHRA, CDR2 YSYEKL. The CDR3 DNA is TGCGCCAGCAGCCAACTCGCTACTCACTCGACAGGGAAAACGGGAGGAAACACCATATATTTT. As protein: CASSQLATHSTGKTGGNTIYF.

This chain links TRBV11-2 with TRBJ2-4, with a weak D call TRBD2 (5 bases). Germline values: CDR1 SGHAT, CDR2 FQNNGV. V gave up 1 base and J gave up 0 bases, with 7 bases separating them. The CDR3 covers 15 residues. The CDR3 coding sequence is TGTGCCAGCAGCTTAGGGACTCTAGCCAAAAACATTCAGTACTTC. It yields the protein CASSLGTLAKNIQYF.

The chain joins TRBV6-2 or TRBV6-3 to TRBJ1-5, with D hard to call. The ends were cut back, 2 bases at V and 3 bases at J, with 14 bases in the middle. Germline loops: CDR1 MNHEY, CDR2 SVGEGT. The CDR3 covers 16 residues. The CDR3 DNA reads as TGTGCCAGCAGTTACCGAAGCCTCTTAGACAATCAGCCCCAGCATTTT. Translation: CASSYRSLLDNQPQHF.

Regarding this clone: The sample contains more than one DNA sequence encoding this CDR3. This chain connects TRBV18 to TRBJ2-3; the D gene is possibly TRBD2 (6 bases). The CDR3 totals 15 residues. Germline CDR1 is KGHSH and CDR2 is LQKENI. V was clipped by 0 bases and J by 0 bases, with 7 bases between them. In DNA, the CDR3 is TGTGCCAGCTCACCACCCGGGGGTAGCACAGATACGCAGTATTTT. Its protein product is CASSPPGGSTDTQYF. Full variable domain (outside the CDR3, taken from reference TRBV18 and TRBJ2-3): NAGVMQNPRHLVRRRGQEARLRCSPMKGHSHVYWYRQLPEEGLKFMVYLQKENIIDESGMPKERFSAEFPKEGPSILRIQQVVRGDSAAYFCASSPPGGSTDTQYFGPGTRLTVL.

This sequence joins TRBV6-6 and TRBJ1-3, with 10 bases matching TRBD1. The germline CDR1 and CDR2 sequences are MNHNY and SVGAGI (reference sequence). The CDR3 extends over 16 amino acids. Unmatched junction bases numbered 9, after V lost 6 bases and J lost 4 bases. The CDR3 DNA sequence: TGTGCCAGCAGCCAAACCGGACAGGGGGTCGGAAACACCATATATTTT. This sequence encodes CASSQTGQGVGNTIYF.

This sequence joins TRBV5-4 and TRBJ2-2; D might be TRBD2 (6 bases). Germline CDR1 reads SGHNT; CDR2 reads YYREEE (reference sequence). This CDR3 has 15 amino acids. With 4 bases removed from V and 5 bases from J, the gap between germline ends came to 15 bases. The CDR3 DNA follows: TGTGCCAGCAGCCGACTAGAGGGGCAAACCGGGGAGCTGTTTTTT. Translated: CASSRLEGQTGELFF. Drawing the rest from reference TRBV5-4 and TRBJ2-2, the complete variable domain is ETGVTQSPTHLIKTRGQQVTLRCSSQSGHNTVSWYQQALGQGPQFIFQYYREEENGRGNFPPRFSGLQFPNYSSELNVNALELDDSALYLCASSRLEGQTGELFFGEGSRLTVL.

The chain joins TRBV4-1 to TRBJ2-1; 16 bases line up with TRBD2. Looked up from germline, CDR1 is MGHRA and CDR2 is YSYEKL. Trimming at V came to 4 bases and at J to 0 bases, leaving 12 bases not matched to a gene. CDR3 length: 21 amino acids. CDR3 residues: CASSLGAGTSGGVSSYNEQFF. CDR3 DNA: TGCGCCAGCAGCCTAGGTGCCGGGACTAGCGGGGGGGTTAGCTCCTACAATGAGCAGTTCTTC.

The gene calls are TRBV19 and TRBJ2-7; TRBD1 agrees at 10 bases. The CDR3 has 15 amino acids. With V trimmed by 3 bases and J by 6 bases, 8 bases remained unmatched. Germline CDR1 is LNHDA and CDR2 is SQIVND (reference sequence). CDR3 protein: CASSIEVGTGVEQYF. The CDR3 nucleotides read TGTGCCAGTAGTATCGAGGTCGGGACAGGGGTCGAGCAGTACTTC.

In the case of this clone: This CDR3 is also generated by other DNA sequences in the sample. V usage is TRBV5-4 and J usage is TRBJ2-1; D possibly corresponds to TRBD2 (6 bases). In germline, CDR1 is SGHNT, CDR2 YYREEE (reference sequence). Trimming stripped 0 bases from V and 3 bases from J, with 10 bases between. The CDR3 covers 15 residues. CDR3 nucleotide sequence: TGTGCCAGCAGCTTGGAGGCCGGGGGCTACAATGAGCAGTTCTTC. Encoded protein: CASSLEAGGYNEQFF.

The chain carries TRBV5-8 and TRBJ1-3; 8 bases are a match to TRBD1. This CDR3 comprises 14 residues. Germline V gene lookup returns CDR1 SGHTS and CDR2 YDEGEE. The ends lost 3 bases at V and 4 bases at J; junction bases unmatched: 3. The CDR3 protein is CASSYGQGGNTIYF. Written as DNA, the CDR3 is TGTGCCAGCAGCTATGGACAGGGCGGAAACACCATATATTTT.

V and J are TRBV19 and TRBJ2-7, with D tentatively TRBD1 (6 bases). The V end lost 6 bases, the J end lost 4 bases, and 13 bases lay between the germline ends. This CDR3 comprises 13 residues. Germline-derived CDR1 and CDR2 are LNHDA and SQIVND (reference sequence). The CDR3 bases are TGTGCCAGTAGCTTCCGGGACAATTACGAGCAGTACTTC. It translates to CASSFRDNYEQYF.

The chain joins TRBV28 to TRBJ1-1; D uncertain. V was cut by 5 bases and J by 9 bases, with 10 bases left in between. The CDR3 loop spans 11 amino acids. Germline values: CDR1 MDHEN, CDR2 SYDVKM. The CDR3 nucleotides are TGTGCCAGCAGTGGGCGGAGGAAAGCTTTCTTT. Amino acids: CASSGRRKAFF.

The CDR3 DNA sequence: TGTGCCAGCAGCAAAGTAGGGACACAGAACACTGAAGCTTTCTTT. This encodes CASSKVGTQNTEAFF. The chain is built from TRBV21-1 and TRBJ1-1; the D call in the table, TRBD1, was not verified against the DNA. TRBV21-1 is a recognized pseudogene. This CDR3 is 15 amino acids long.

This clone appeared once. In nucleotides, the CDR3 is TGTGCCAGCAGCTTGTCGGGGACAAATGAAAAACTGTTTTTT. It translates to CASSLSGTNEKLFF. The J gene is TRBJ1-4, the V gene TRBV7-2; weak D call: TRBD1 (6 bases). CDR1 and CDR2 (germline): SGHTA, FQGNSA. The CDR3 has 14 residues. Trimming stripped 3 bases from V and 5 bases from J, with 10 bases between.

The CDR3 is CASSRQINYGYTF. The CDR3 DNA reads TGTGCCAGCAGCCGACAGATTAACTATGGCTACACCTTC. This sequence joins TRBV6-2 or TRBV6-3 and TRBJ1-2; perhaps TRBD1 as D (5 bases). The germline V and J ends were trimmed by 6 bases and 1 base, with 9 bases remaining between them. CDR3 size: 13 residues. In germline, CDR1 is MNHEY, CDR2 SVGEGT.

The gene calls are TRBV24-1 and TRBJ2-3; D gene uncertain. The ends were cut back, 4 bases at V and 0 bases at J, with 7 bases in the middle. From germline, CDR1 is KGHDR and CDR2 SFDVKD. The CDR3 length is 14 residues. In DNA, the CDR3 is TGTGCCACCAGTGAGGCTCAAAGCACAGATACGCAGTATTTT. This gives the protein CATSEAQSTDTQYF.

The chain carries TRBV6-5 and TRBJ1-5; maybe TRBD1 (6 bases). CDR3 length equals 14 residues. The V end lost 6 bases, the J end lost 5 bases, and 14 bases lay between the germline ends. The germline gives CDR1 MNHEY, CDR2 SVGAGI. The CDR3 bases are TGTGCCAGCAGCCTACAGGGTTGGGATCAGCCCCAGCATTTT. This codes for CASSLQGWDQPQHF.

The V call is TRBV19, the J call TRBJ1-2; D unclear. The germline V gene has CDR1 LNHDA and CDR2 SQIVND (reference sequence). This CDR3 has 13 amino acids. With 4 bases removed from V and 7 bases from J, the gap between germline ends came to 13 bases. CDR3: CASSTTGLVGYTF. DNA for the CDR3: TGTGCCAGTAGTACCACCGGTCTGGTTGGCTACACCTTC.

This chain connects TRBV28 to TRBJ2-5, with 9 bases matching TRBD1. The V and J ends lost 5 bases and 6 bases, in that order; junction bases with no gene match: 7. The CDR3 is made up of 14 amino acids. CDR1 is MDHEN, CDR2 SYDVKM, per germline. The CDR3 nucleotides read TGTGCCAGCAGTCCGACAGGGGGAAGGCAGACCCAGTACTTC. Translated: CASSPTGGRQTQYF.

This chain links TRBV6-5 with TRBJ1-2; D gene ambiguous. The CDR3 contains 14 residues. The V end was cut by 0 bases, the J end by 4 bases, with 9 bases between. Germline V gene data show CDR1 as MNHEY and CDR2 as SVGAGI. The CDR3 DNA is TGTGCCAGCAGTTACTCTAGGAGCACCTATGGCTACACCTTC. It specifies CASSYSRSTYGYTF.